This TCR beta chain was found in a study of OX40 agonist ivuxolimab in advanced cancers. Study-level information: Ivuxolimab, which is an agonistic anti-OX40 (CD134) antibody, was administered to the patients. Checkpoint inhibitors had been given previously to 40% of patients.

This CDR3 has 14 amino acids. CDR1 is MNHEY and CDR2 is SVGAGI in the germline V gene. V was clipped by 11 bases and J by 1 base; unmatched bases: 5. Repertoires were generated with immunoSEQ multiplex PCR, while TCRdb's copy carries only in-frame clones and drops some. Of under 80,000 clones in the sample, roughly 91% were seen once. J is TRBJ2-7 and V is TRBV6-5, with TRBD2 identical over 13 bases. The sample in question was CD4+ or CD8+ T cells sorted from blood, obtained in a trial of the OX40 agonist ivuxolimab. This TCR was sampled from an adult with an advanced solid tumor such as melanoma, head and neck, liver or kidney cancer. The CDR3 DNA reads as TGTGCCTCTTGGGGACTAGCGGGATCCTACGAGCAGTACTTC. Residues: CASWGLAGSYEQYF.